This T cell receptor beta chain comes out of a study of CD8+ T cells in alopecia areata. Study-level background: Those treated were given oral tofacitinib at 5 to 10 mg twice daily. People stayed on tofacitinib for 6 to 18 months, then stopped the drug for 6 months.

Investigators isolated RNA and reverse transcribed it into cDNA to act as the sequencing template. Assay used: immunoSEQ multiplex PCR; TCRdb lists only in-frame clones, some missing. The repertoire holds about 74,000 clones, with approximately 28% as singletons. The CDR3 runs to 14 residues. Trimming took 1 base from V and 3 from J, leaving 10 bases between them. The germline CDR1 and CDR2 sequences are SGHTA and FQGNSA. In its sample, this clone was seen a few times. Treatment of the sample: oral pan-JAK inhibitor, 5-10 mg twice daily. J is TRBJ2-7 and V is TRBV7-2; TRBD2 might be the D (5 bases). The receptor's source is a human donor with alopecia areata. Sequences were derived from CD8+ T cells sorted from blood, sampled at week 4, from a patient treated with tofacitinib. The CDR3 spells CASSLGLAGYEQYF. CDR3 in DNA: TGTGCCAGCAGCTTAGGGCTAGCAGGCTACGAGCAGTACTTC.